This entry lists 26 T cell receptor beta chains sequenced from one sample in a study of lymphopenia after photon versus proton radiotherapy. Sequenced by immunoSEQ multiplex PCR; TCRdb stores in-frame clones only, minus some. The sample yields around 30,000 clones, 89% seen once. The sequencing used peripheral blood, collected from a patient treated with proton-based radiotherapy. All receptors derive from a woman in her 70s with pancreatic cancer. Some clones in this sample may be carry-over from other donors' samples.

CDR3 DNA sequence: TGTGCCAGCAGCTTACCGACTAGCGGGATCTACGAGCAGTACTTC. It codes for CASSLPTSGIYEQYF. The chain recombines TRBV7-9 with TRBJ2-7; 11 nucleotides agree with TRBD2. Germline V gene lookup returns CDR1 SEHNR and CDR2 FQNEAQ (reference sequence). The CDR3 is 15 residues long. V lost 2 bases, J lost 3 bases, and 3 bases stayed unmatched.

The V gene is TRBV19, the J gene TRBJ2-2; D may correspond to TRBD1 or TRBD2 (6 bases each). Germline V gives CDR1 LNHDA, CDR2 SQIVND (reference sequence). Trimming shortened V by 7 bases and J by 0 bases, and 15 bases separated the two germline ends. The CDR3 contains 16 residues. CDR3 amino acids: CASTMGGSANTGELFF. CDR3 in DNA: TGTGCCAGTACCATGGGGGGCAGTGCGAACACCGGGGAGCTGTTTTTT.

The rearrangement uses TRBV6-5 and TRBJ2-3; the D gene is possibly TRBD2 (5 bases). The V end was cut by 6 bases, the J end by 4 bases, with 17 bases between. The CDR3 is 15 amino acids. Germline CDR1 MNHEY, CDR2 SVGAGI. The CDR3 region has the DNA TGTGCCAGCAGCCCACCCGGGATCCCCGCAGATACGCAGTATTTT. Protein product: CASSPPGIPADTQYF.

This clone was seen once. The CDR3 reads CASSYLGPRTDTQYF. CDR3 nucleotide sequence: TGCGCCAGCAGCTATTTGGGGCCGAGGACAGATACGCAGTATTTT. V usage is TRBV5-1 and J usage is TRBJ2-3; TRBD1 is a possible D gene (5 bases). In germline, CDR1 is SGHRS, CDR2 YFSETQ. There are 15 residues in the CDR3. Trimming pared 3 bases from V and 3 bases from J, leaving 14 bases between.

This chain joins TRBV27 and TRBJ1-4; D remains ambiguous. V lost 5 bases and J lost 3, with 13 bases in between. The CDR3 has 15 residues. The germline V gene encodes CDR1 MNHEY and CDR2 SMNVEV (reference sequence). The DNA of the CDR3 is TGTGCCAGCAGTCCCACGCGGGCTCCTAATGAAAAACTGTTTTTT. Protein product: CASSPTRAPNEKLFF.

The rearrangement joins TRBV7-9 to TRBJ2-7, with 14 bases matching TRBD2. J gave up 4 bases and V 1 base, and 9 bases lay outside the gene matches. CDR1 is SEHNR, CDR2 FQNEAQ, per germline (reference sequence). The CDR3 runs 18 residues. The CDR3 DNA reads TGTGCCAGCAGCTTAGTCAGCGGGACTAGCGGGAGAGGGTACGAGCAGTACTTC. The encoded protein is CASSLVSGTSGRGYEQYF.

J is TRBJ2-3 and V is TRBV28; possible D gene TRBD1, 6 bases. V was trimmed by 7 bases and J by 4 bases, leaving 27 bases between them. The CDR3 has 18 amino acids. Germline-derived CDR1 and CDR2 are MDHEN and SYDVKM. The chain's CDR3 is CASTLMFSRDKGADTQYF. The DNA for the CDR3 is TGTGCCAGCACCCTCATGTTTTCGCGTGATAAGGGGGCAGATACGCAGTATTTT.

The rearrangement uses TRBV5-1 and TRBJ2-7; 8 bases map to TRBD1. The germline V gene encodes CDR1 SGHRS and CDR2 YFSETQ. V gave up 1 base and J gave up 4 bases; unmatched junction bases: 4. The CDR3 is 14 residues long. CDR3 sequence reads: CASSLQQGAYEQYF. CDR3 bases: TGCGCCAGCAGCTTGCAGCAGGGGGCGTACGAGCAGTACTTC.

The chain is built from TRBV27 and TRBJ1-1; D remains ambiguous. This CDR3 contains 16 residues. Trimming left V 10 bases short and J 0 bases short, with 21 bases between. Germline CDR1 and CDR2: MNHEY and SMNVEV (reference sequence). The DNA for the CDR3 is TGTGCCACCTTACTATGGCCACATACCCTGAACACTGAAGCTTTCTTT. Translating gives CATLLWPHTLNTEAFF.

This clone was found once. V usage is TRBV18 and J usage is TRBJ1-2; D uncertain. CDR3 length equals 14 residues. Germline CDR1 is KGHSH and CDR2 is LQKENI. V shed 0 bases and J shed 3 bases, with 8 bases lying between them. CDR3 DNA sequence: TGTGCCAGCTCACCACCGCTGGGCGACTATGGCTACACCTTC. This sequence encodes CASSPPLGDYGYTF.

The chain uses TRBV7-9 and TRBJ1-1, with D possibly matching TRBD1 (6 bases). Trimming took off 7 bases at V and 3 bases at J, with 15 bases between the two ends. The CDR3 is 14 residues long. Germline lookup yields CDR1 SEHNR and CDR2 FQNEAQ (reference sequence). The CDR3 here is CASIAGGGDTEAFF. The CDR3 DNA reads TGTGCCAGCATCGCAGGAGGGGGGGACACTGAAGCTTTCTTT.

The CDR3 loop reads CSVAITGISTDTQYF. DNA of the CDR3: TGCAGCGTTGCAATCACAGGCATTAGCACAGATACGCAGTATTTT. The chain links TRBV29-1 to TRBJ2-3, with TRBD1 as a possible D gene (5 bases). Deletions cut 4 bases from V and 0 bases from J, with 14 bases between. This CDR3 comprises 15 residues. The germline V gene encodes CDR1 SQVTM and CDR2 ANQGSEA.

V is TRBV5-1 and J is TRBJ2-5; D uncertain. The V end was cut by 5 bases, the J end by 0 bases, with 2 bases between. The CDR3 is made up of 11 amino acids. Germline CDR1 and CDR2: SGHRS and YFSETQ. In nucleotides, the CDR3 is TGCGCCAGCAGGTACCAAGAGACCCAGTACTTC. This encodes CASRYQETQYF.

This chain links TRBV7-8 with TRBJ1-4; tentatively, D is TRBD1 (6 bases). The germline V gene has CDR1 SGHVS and CDR2 FQNEAQ. This CDR3 has 15 amino acids. Trimming cost V 5 bases and J 3 bases, with 13 bases left between them. The CDR3 here is CASSPYRVSNEKLFF. The DNA for the CDR3 is TGTGCCAGCAGCCCCTACAGGGTTTCTAATGAAAAACTGTTTTTT.

This sequence joins TRBV9 and TRBJ1-1; D gene uncertain. This CDR3 has 13 amino acids. Germline V lookup: CDR1 SGDLS, CDR2 YYNGEE. The V end lost 4 bases, the J end lost 5 bases, and 12 bases lay between the germline ends. The CDR3 here is CASSSGSRTEAFF. Written as DNA, the CDR3 is TGTGCCAGCAGCTCCGGGTCCAGAACTGAAGCTTTCTTT.

V and J are TRBV28 and TRBJ1-4; no firm D call. Germline V lookup: CDR1 MDHEN, CDR2 SYDVKM. This CDR3 is 14 amino acids long. Trimming took off 4 bases at V and 0 bases at J, with 6 bases between the two ends. In nucleotides, the CDR3 is TGTGCCAGCAGTTACAGATCAACTAATGAAAAACTGTTTTTT. Translation gives CASSYRSTNEKLFF. Complete variable domain (other parts from reference TRBV28 and TRBJ1-4): DVKVTQSSRYLVKRTGEKVFLECVQDMDHENMFWYRQDPGLGLRLIYFSYDVKMKEKGDIPEGYSVSREKKERFSLILESASTNQTSMYLCASSYRSTNEKLFFGSGTQLSVL.

The rearrangement joins TRBV2 to TRBJ2-3, with D perhaps TRBD2 (6 bases). The V gene's germline CDR1 is SNHLY and CDR2 FYNNEI. The V end was cut by 6 bases, the J end by 2 bases, with 12 bases between. This CDR3 has 14 amino acids. This CDR3 is CASRRGDFTDTQYF. In DNA form, the CDR3 reads TGTGCCAGCAGACGAGGGGACTTCACAGATACGCAGTATTTT.

This chain uses TRBV10-2 with TRBJ2-7, with 12 nucleotides matching TRBD2. With 3 bases clipped from V and 4 bases from J, the junction kept 10 bases outside the gene matches. The germline CDR1 and CDR2 sequences are WSHSY and SAAADI. There are 17 residues in the CDR3. Written as DNA, the CDR3 is TGCGCCAGCAGTGAAATCCGACTAGCGGGAGATGGGTACGAGCAGTACTTC. Protein sequence: CASSEIRLAGDGYEQYF.

The CDR3 loop is CASSLQGQGSNQPQHF. In DNA form, the CDR3 reads TGTGCCAGCAGCCTACAAGGACAGGGGAGCAATCAGCCCCAGCATTTT. This chain uses TRBV7-9 with TRBJ1-5; TRBD1 agrees at 9 bases. Germline V gene lookup returns CDR1 SEHNR and CDR2 FQNEAQ (reference sequence). J gave up 1 base and V 5 bases, and 6 bases lay outside the gene matches. The CDR3 consists of 16 residues. Using reference TRBV7-9 and TRBJ1-5 for the parts outside the CDR3, the full variable domain is DTGVSQNPRHKITKRGQNVTFRCDPISEHNRLYWYRQTLGQGPEFLTYFQNEAQLEKSRLLSDRFSAERPKGSFSTLEIQRTEQGDSAMYLCASSLQGQGSNQPQHFGDGTRLSIL.

This clone showed up just a few times. The rearrangement links TRBV28 to TRBJ1-5; D unresolved. V was shortened by 5 bases and J by 2 bases, with 16 bases between the two germline ends. The CDR3 covers 16 residues. Germline V CDR1 and CDR2: MDHEN, SYDVKM. CDR3 bases: TGTGCCAGCAGTACCAGGAGGGTTGCGGGCAATCAGCCCCAGCATTTT. Residues: CASSTRRVAGNQPQHF. The whole variable domain, filled in from reference TRBV28 and TRBJ1-5, reads DVKVTQSSRYLVKRTGEKVFLECVQDMDHENMFWYRQDPGLGLRLIYFSYDVKMKEKGDIPEGYSVSREKKERFSLILESASTNQTSMYLCASSTRRVAGNQPQHFGDGTRLSIL.

The chain employs TRBV4-2 and TRBJ2-1; D ambiguous. V was clipped by 6 bases and J by 5 bases, with 17 bases between them. The CDR3 covers 15 residues. Germline V lookup: CDR1 LGHNA, CDR2 YNFKEQ. In DNA, the CDR3 is TGTGCCAGCAGTCATCCGGACCACCAGGACAATGAGCAGTTCTTC. This sequence encodes CASSHPDHQDNEQFF.

The gene calls are TRBV6-1 and TRBJ2-1, with a possible D match to TRBD1 (6 bases). Germline V lookup: CDR1 MNHNS, CDR2 SASEGT. The CDR3 loop spans 17 amino acids. V shed 4 bases and J shed 4 bases, with 20 bases lying between them. The CDR3 protein is CASSASIPGQTYNEQFF. DNA for the CDR3: TGTGCCAGCAGTGCCTCAATCCCGGGACAAACATACAATGAGCAGTTCTTC.

This sequence joins TRBV2 and TRBJ2-1; 7 bases map to TRBD2. Germline V gene data show CDR1 as SNHLY and CDR2 as FYNNEI. The CDR3 runs to 14 residues. With 2 bases clipped from V and 9 bases from J, the junction kept 7 bases outside the gene matches. The CDR3 here is CASSEWRERVEQFF. CDR3 nucleotide sequence: TGTGCCAGCAGTGAATGGCGGGAGAGGGTTGAGCAGTTCTTC.

Here the CDR3 reads CASSPRLAVHLHEQYF. In DNA form, the CDR3 reads TGTGCCAGCAGTCCACGGCTAGCGGTGCACCTCCACGAGCAGTACTTC. This chain uses TRBV27 with TRBJ2-7; TRBD2 matches at 7 bases. V trimming: 5 bases; J trimming: 5 bases; junction bases outside the gene matches: 15. The CDR3 is 16 residues long. Germline-derived CDR1 and CDR2 are MNHEY and SMNVEV (reference sequence).

This chain joins TRBV21-1 and TRBJ2-2; TRBD2 is the table's D call and was not checked against the DNA. TRBV21-1 is tagged as a pseudogene. This CDR3 is built from 18 residues. The DNA of the CDR3 is TGTGCCAGCAGCGACCTGGACCTGGGAGGGCCGAAATGCGGGGAGCTGTTTTTT. It encodes CASSDLDLGGPKCGELFF.

The J gene is TRBJ2-6, the V gene TRBV19; no definite D call. With 2 bases removed from V and 2 bases from J, the gap between germline ends came to 13 bases. The length of the CDR3 is 17 residues. Germline-derived CDR1 and CDR2 are LNHDA and SQIVND (reference sequence). CDR3: CASSIFLSDPGANVLTF. The CDR3, as DNA: TGTGCCAGTAGTATATTTTTGTCTGATCCTGGGGCCAACGTCCTGACTTTC.